This T cell receptor (beta chain) derives from a study of T cell responses to AZD1222 COVID-19 vaccine. Study summary: Second doses that came at about 4 or about 12 weeks were put together.

On this clone itself: Its antigen is unknown.

Overall study results and limits: Within unmutated variant regions lay the reported targets of nearly half of spike-specific TCRs. Clonal diversity may have been underestimated in mostly white British donors. Dominant CD4 TCR responses targeted spike regions 160-218 and 743-854.

Profiling relied on immunoSEQ multiplex PCR, and the TCRdb table lists in-frame clones only, not all of them. The sample holds approximately 100,000 clones, 70% to 90% seen once. Sequencing was performed on peripheral blood, taken on day 0 of AZD1222 vaccination. The source is an adult in good health.

In DNA form, the CDR3 reads TGCGCCAGCAGCCAAGATATCTTGTCAGGGTCAGATACGCAGTATTTT. Residues: CASSQDILSGSDTQYF. The rearrangement links TRBV4-3 to TRBJ2-3; D may be TRBD1 (5 bases). Germline V gene sequence: CDR1 LGHNA, CDR2 YSLEER. V was cut by 0 bases and J by 4 bases, with 14 bases left in between. This CDR3 has 16 amino acids.